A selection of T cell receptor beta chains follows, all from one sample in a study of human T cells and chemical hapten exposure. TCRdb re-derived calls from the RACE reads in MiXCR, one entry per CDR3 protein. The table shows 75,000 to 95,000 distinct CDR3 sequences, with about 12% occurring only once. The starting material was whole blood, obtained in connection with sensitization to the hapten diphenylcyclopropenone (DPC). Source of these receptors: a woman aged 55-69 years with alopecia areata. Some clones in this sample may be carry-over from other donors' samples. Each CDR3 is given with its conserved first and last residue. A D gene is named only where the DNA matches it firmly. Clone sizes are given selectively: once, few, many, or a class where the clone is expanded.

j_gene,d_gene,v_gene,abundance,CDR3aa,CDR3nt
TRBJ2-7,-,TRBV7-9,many,CASSPRRTYEQYF,TGTGCCAGCAGCCCCAGGAGGACCTACGAGCAGTACTTC
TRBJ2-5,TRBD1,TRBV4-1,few,CASSHEGAETQYF,TGCGCCAGCAGCCACGAGGGGGCGGAGACCCAGTACTTC
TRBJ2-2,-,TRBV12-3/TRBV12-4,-,CASSFGIGELFF,TGTGCCAGCAGTTTTGGGATCGGGGAGCTGTTTTTT
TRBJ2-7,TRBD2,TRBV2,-,CASSGLAGGPGVEQYF,TGTGCCAGCAGTGGCCTAGCGGGGGGGCCAGGAGTCGAGCAGTACTTC
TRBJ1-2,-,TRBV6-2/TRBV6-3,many,CASSTGTLLGYTF,TGTGCCAGCAGCACCGGGACCCTTTTGGGCTACACCTTC
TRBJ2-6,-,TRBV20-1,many,CSALNRVGANVLTF,TGCAGTGCCCTAAACAGGGTGGGGGCCAACGTCCTGACTTTC
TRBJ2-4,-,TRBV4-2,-,CASSPRLGEGKNIQYF,TGTGCCAGCAGCCCGAGATTGGGGGAAGGCAAAAACATTCAGTACTTC
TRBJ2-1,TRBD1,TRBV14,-,CASSQTGTGWGEQFF,TGTGCCAGCAGCCAAACCGGGACAGGTTGGGGTGAGCAGTTCTTC
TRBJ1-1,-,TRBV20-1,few,CSASRHQEAFF,TGCAGTGCTAGCAGGCATCAAGAAGCTTTCTTT
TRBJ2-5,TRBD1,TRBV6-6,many,CASSGLTGAGQETQYF,TGTGCCAGCAGTGGGCTGACAGGGGCAGGACAAGAGACCCAGTACTTC
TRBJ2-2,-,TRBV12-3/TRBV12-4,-,CASSFEGGVYRELFF,TGTGCCAGCAGTTTCGAGGGGGGGGTCTACCGGGAGCTGTTTTTT
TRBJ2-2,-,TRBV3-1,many,CASSQDPRGNTGELFF,TGTGCCAGCAGCCAAGATCCAAGGGGGAACACCGGGGAGCTGTTTTTT
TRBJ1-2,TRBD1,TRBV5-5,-,CASSSGGRYGYTF,TGTGCCAGCAGCTCAGGGGGACGGTATGGCTACACCTTC
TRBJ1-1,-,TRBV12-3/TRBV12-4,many,CASNAGDTEAFF,TGTGCCAGCAATGCAGGGGATACTGAAGCTTTCTTT
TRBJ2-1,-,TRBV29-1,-,CSGGQPGMNEQFF,TGCAGCGGAGGACAGCCTGGTATGAATGAGCAGTTCTTC
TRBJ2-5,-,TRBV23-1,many,CASSPGRGRGHLCQETQYF,TGCGCCAGCAGTCCAGGAAGGGGCAGGGGCCATTTATGCCAAGAGACCCAGTACTTC
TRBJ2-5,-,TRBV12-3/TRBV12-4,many,CASSWGPETQYF,TGTGCCAGCAGTTGGGGCCCAGAGACCCAGTACTTC
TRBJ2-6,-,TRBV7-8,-,CASSSGRQFSGANVLTF,TGTGCCAGCAGCTCCGGACGACAGTTCTCTGGGGCCAACGTCCTGACTTTC
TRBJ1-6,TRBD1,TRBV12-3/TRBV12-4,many,CASSMRGPDSPLHF,TGTGCCAGCAGTATGAGGGGGCCGGATTCACCCCTCCACTTT
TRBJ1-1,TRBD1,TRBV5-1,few,CASSKGQGSPGVNTEAFF,TGCGCCAGCAGCAAAGGACAGGGAAGCCCGGGGGTGAACACTGAAGCTTTCTTT
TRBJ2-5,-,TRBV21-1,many,CASSNRDLDVETQYF,TGTGCCAGCAGCAACCGGGACTTGGACGTAGAGACCCAGTACTTC
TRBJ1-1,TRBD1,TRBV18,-,CASSQGTANTEAFF,TGTGCCAGCTCACAAGGGACAGCTAACACTGAAGCTTTCTTT
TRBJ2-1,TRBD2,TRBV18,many,CASSPPGKRGGLSYNEQFF,TGTGCCAGCTCACCACCGGGAAAGCGGGGGGGCCTATCCTACAATGAGCAGTTCTTC
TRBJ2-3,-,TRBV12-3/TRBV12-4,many,CASSPPRSADTQYF,TGTGCCAGCAGTCCCCCCCGGTCAGCAGATACGCAGTATTTT
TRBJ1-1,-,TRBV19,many,CASSPTGGVTEAFF,TGTGCCAGTAGTCCGACAGGTGGGGTCACTGAAGCTTTCTTT
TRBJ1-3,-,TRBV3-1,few,CASSQSIRNTIYF,TGTGCCAGCAGCCAGTCAATCAGGAACACCATATATTTT
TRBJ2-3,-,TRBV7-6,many,CASSHTDYGADTQYF,TGTGCCAGCAGCCACACGGACTACGGGGCAGATACGCAGTATTTT
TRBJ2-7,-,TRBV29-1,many,CSVEGAKHPSEQYF,TGCAGCGTGGAGGGGGCCAAACACCCCTCCGAGCAGTACTTC
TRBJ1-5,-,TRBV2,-,CASKLLDGNQPQHF,TGTGCCAGCAAGCTCCTCGACGGGAATCAGCCCCAGCATTTT
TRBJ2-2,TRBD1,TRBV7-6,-,CASSTGTDLGDLWDTGELFF,TGTGCCAGCAGCACTGGGACAGATCTTGGTGACCTTTGGGACACCGGGGAGCTGTTTTTT
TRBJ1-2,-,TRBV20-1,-,CSATEGKAYGYTF,TGCAGTGCTACCGAGGGGAAGGCCTATGGCTACACCTTC
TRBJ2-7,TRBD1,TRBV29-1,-,CSVDKGAEQYF,TGCAGCGTTGATAAGGGGGCCGAGCAGTACTTC
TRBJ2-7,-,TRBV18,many,CASSPLDNPYEQYF,TGTGCCAGCTCACCTTTGGACAACCCCTACGAGCAGTACTTC
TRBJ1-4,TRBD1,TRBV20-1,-,CSAATGATNEKLFF,TGCAGTGCTGCAACAGGGGCAACTAATGAAAAACTGTTTTTT
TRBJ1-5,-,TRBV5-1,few,CASSPGLTNSNQPQHF,TGCGCCAGCAGCCCTGGACTGACAAATAGCAATCAGCCCCAGCATTTT
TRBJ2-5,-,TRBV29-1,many,CSAAQETQYF,TGCAGCGCTGCACAGGAGACCCAGTACTTC
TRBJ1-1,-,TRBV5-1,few,CASRLLGDTEAFF,TGCGCCAGCAGGCTCCTCGGAGACACTGAAGCTTTCTTT
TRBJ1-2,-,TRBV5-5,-,CASSLVWNDYTF,TGTGCCAGCAGCTTAGTCTGGAATGACTACACCTTC
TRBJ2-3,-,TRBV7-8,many,CASSPLGGNTDTQYF,TGTGCCAGCAGCCCCTTAGGGGGTAACACAGATACGCAGTATTTT
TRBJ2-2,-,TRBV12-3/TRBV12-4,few,CASSSLIELFF,TGTGCCAGCAGTTCCCTGATCGAGCTGTTTTTT
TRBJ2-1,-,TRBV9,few,CASMTEASDEQFF,TGTGCCAGCATGACAGAGGCGAGCGATGAGCAGTTCTTC
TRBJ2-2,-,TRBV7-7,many,CASSPTNTGELFF,TGTGCTAGCAGCCCCACGAACACCGGGGAGCTGTTTTTT
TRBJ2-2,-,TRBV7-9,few,CASSHRRVTTGELFF,TGTGCCAGCAGCCACCGACGGGTGACCACCGGGGAGCTGTTTTTT
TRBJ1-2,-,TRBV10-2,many,CASRVEGLYGYTF,TGCGCCAGCAGGGTCGAGGGGCTATATGGCTACACCTTC
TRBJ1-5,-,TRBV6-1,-,CASSSRGGNQPQHF,TGTGCCAGCAGTTCTAGGGGGGGAAACCAGCCCCAGCATTTT